This TCR beta chain was found in a study of Ad26.COV2.S vaccination and SARS-CoV-2 variants. For the study at large: Of the COV1001 trial arms, the Ad26.COV2.S arm included the donor. By the intramuscular route, Ad26.COV2.S was given once, or twice 56 days apart.

This CDR3 is 12 amino acids long. The V end was cut by 6 bases, the J end by 0 bases, with 4 bases between. CDR1 and CDR2 (germline): KGHDR, SFDVKD. Treatment defined: some 19 received Ad26.COV2.S at low or high dose, single or two shots; a few received placebo; per-sample allocation not given. Collection of samples fell on day 63 after the first vaccine or placebo injection. Boston supplied an adult donor aged 18-55 years. Sequencing was performed with immunoSEQ multiplex PCR; in TCRdb, only in-frame clones are kept and a portion is missing. The table shows around 450,000 clones, with roughly 89% occurring only once. On this clone itself: Its target is not known.

Regarding the study as a whole: Breadth measured for non-spike TCRs was similar across vaccine and placebo recipients.

The TCR originated in a person aged 18-65 years who received the Ad26.COV2.S COVID-19 vaccine or a placebo. J is TRBJ1-2 and V is TRBV24-1; D not certain. The sequenced sample was peripheral blood, obtained in a trial of Ad26.COV2.S vaccine versus placebo. As DNA, the CDR3 is TGTGCCACCAGTCTAGCTAACTATGGCTACACCTTC. Translated: CATSLANYGYTF.